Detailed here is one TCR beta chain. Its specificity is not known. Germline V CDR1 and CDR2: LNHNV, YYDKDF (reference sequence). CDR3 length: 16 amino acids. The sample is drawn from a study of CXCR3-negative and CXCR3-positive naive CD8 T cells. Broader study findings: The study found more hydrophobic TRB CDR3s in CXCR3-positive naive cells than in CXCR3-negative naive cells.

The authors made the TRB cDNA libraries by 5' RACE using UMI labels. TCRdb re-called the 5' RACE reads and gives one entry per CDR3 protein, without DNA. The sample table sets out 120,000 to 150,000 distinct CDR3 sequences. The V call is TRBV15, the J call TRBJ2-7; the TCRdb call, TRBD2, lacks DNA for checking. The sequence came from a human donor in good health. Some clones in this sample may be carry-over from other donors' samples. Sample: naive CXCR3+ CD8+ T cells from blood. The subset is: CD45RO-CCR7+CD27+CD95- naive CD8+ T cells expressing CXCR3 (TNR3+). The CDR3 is CATSRGAGGPSEEQYF.